The present T cell receptor (beta chain) was sequenced within a study of yellow fever vaccine responses in identical twins. The CDR3 spans 15 residues. Germline-derived CDR1 and CDR2 are KGHSH and LQKENI. J was trimmed by 2 bases and V by 3 bases; bases with no gene match: 6. Regarding the study as a whole: Each twin's T cell response to the vaccine was reported to look partly convergent and partly personalized.

TCRdb reprocessed the RT-PCR reads via MiXCR and lists one record per CDR3 protein. In the table there are about 12,000 distinct CDR3 sequences, about four fifths of which are singletons. In the case of this clonotype: Its antigen is unknown.

This specimen consisted of T cells from blood (PBMCs), unsorted or a sorted subset (not recorded which), obtained before or after yellow fever vaccination (not recorded which). V and J are TRBV18 and TRBJ2-7, with 8 nucleotides matching TRBD2. The source is a woman in her late teens or twenties who received the yellow fever vaccine. The CDR3 protein is CASSPASGLTYEQYF. In DNA, the CDR3 is TGTGCCAGCTCACCCGCTAGCGGGCTGACCTACGAGCAGTACTTC.